This T cell receptor (beta chain) was found in a study of blood T cells in healthy people across ages. This clonotype was counted at least ten times. Together with a sample-barcoded 5' primer, a J-beta primer mix was included in a second PCR lasting about 7 to 12 cycles. TCRdb fed the 5' RACE reads into MiXCR, producing one record per CDR3 protein. The data hold around 670,000 distinct CDR3 sequences, with 25% to 35% observed a single time. From germline, CDR1 is ENHRY and CDR2 SYGVKD. Trimming removed 3 bases at V and 8 bases at J, with 11 bases between. This CDR3 is built from 13 residues. This receptor was obtained from a woman aged 80 or over in good health. Sequences were obtained from blood. The V gene is TRBV10-3, the J gene TRBJ2-1; D possibly matches TRBD1 or TRBD2 (7 bases each). This CDR3 is CAISDRGRDEQFF. In DNA, the CDR3 is TGTGCCATCAGTGACAGGGGGAGGGATGAGCAGTTCTTC.